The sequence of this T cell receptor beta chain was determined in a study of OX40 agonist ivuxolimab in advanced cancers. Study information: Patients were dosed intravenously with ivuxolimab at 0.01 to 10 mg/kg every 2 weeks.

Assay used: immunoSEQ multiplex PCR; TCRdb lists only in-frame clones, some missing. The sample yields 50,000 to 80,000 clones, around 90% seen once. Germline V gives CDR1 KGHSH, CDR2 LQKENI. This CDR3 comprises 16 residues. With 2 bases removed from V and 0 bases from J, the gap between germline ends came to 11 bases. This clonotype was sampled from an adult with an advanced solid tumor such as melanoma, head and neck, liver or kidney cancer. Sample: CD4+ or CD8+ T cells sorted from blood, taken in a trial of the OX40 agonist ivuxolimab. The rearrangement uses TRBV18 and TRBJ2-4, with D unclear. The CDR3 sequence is CASSPGSGLAKNIQYF. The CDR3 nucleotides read TGTGCCAGCTCACCAGGGTCCGGTCTAGCCAAAAACATTCAGTACTTC.